A selection of T cell receptor beta chains follows, all from one sample in a study of shared clonotypes between healthy human individuals. Method: immunoSEQ multiplex PCR; TCRdb's copy keeps in-frame clones and lacks some. The sample yields approximately 2.3 million clones, approximately 93% seen once. The sequencing input was naive CD4+ T cells from PBMCs. These receptors were obtained from a man in his late teens or twenties in good health. Some clones in this sample may be carry-over from other donors' samples. Both conserved end residues are part of each CDR3. The D gene is left open where the match is weak. For some rows the clone size is stated as once, few or many, or as a class when expanded; others skip it.

size: -; V: TRBV2; D: -; J: TRBJ2-2; DNA: TGTGCCAGCAGTAAAGCAGGGGCAGCGACCGGGGAGCTGTTTTTT; CDR3: CASSKAGAATGELFF
size: -; V: TRBV7-3; D: -; J: TRBJ2-1; DNA: TGTGCCAGCAGCGGAGGGCTAGGCTCCTACAATGAGCAGTTCTTC; CDR3: CASSGGLGSYNEQFF
size: -; V: TRBV4-2; D: -; J: TRBJ1-4; DNA: TGTGCCAGCAGCCAAGATGGGGTACGTAATGAAAAACTGTTTTTT; CDR3: CASSQDGVRNEKLFF
size: -; V: TRBV7-2; D: -; J: TRBJ2-3; DNA: TGTGCCAGCAGCCGGAACCTCGCAGATACGCAGTATTTT; CDR3: CASSRNLADTQYF
size: -; V: TRBV18; D: TRBD1; J: TRBJ1-1; DNA: TGTGCCAGCTCACCAGGACAGGTCCGGACTGAAGCTTTCTTT; CDR3: CASSPGQVRTEAFF
size: once; V: TRBV7-3; D: -; J: TRBJ1-1; DNA: TGTGCCAGCAGCTTAACGGGGACACCAGCCCAAACTGAAGCTTTCTTT; CDR3: CASSLTGTPAQTEAFF
size: -; V: TRBV7-2; D: -; J: TRBJ2-5; DNA: TGTGCCAGCAGCTTAGATGTGGGGCTTGAGACCCAGTACTTC; CDR3: CASSLDVGLETQYF
size: -; V: TRBV7-8; D: -; J: TRBJ1-4; DNA: TGTCCGGGGGGCAGGGATGAAAAACTGTTTTTT; CDR3: CPGGRDEKLFF
size: -; V: TRBV5-4; D: TRBD2; J: TRBJ2-5; DNA: TGTGCCAGCAGCTTGGAGGGACTAGCGGGAGCGGGAGAGACCCAGTACTTC; CDR3: CASSLEGLAGAGETQYF
size: once; V: TRBV30; D: TRBD1; J: TRBJ2-3; DNA: TGTGCCTGGAATAGGGACAGGGTGCAGTCTACGCAGTATTTT; CDR3: CAWNRDRVQSTQYF
size: -; V: TRBV10-3; D: -; J: TRBJ2-1; DNA: TGTGCCATCAGTGCCGGACAGTACAATGAGCAGTTCTTC; CDR3: CAISAGQYNEQFF
size: -; V: TRBV5-1; D: -; J: TRBJ2-7; DNA: TGCGCCAGTTCGACAGGAGCCTCCTACGAGCAGTACTTC; CDR3: CASSTGASYEQYF
size: -; V: TRBV6-1; D: -; J: TRBJ2-2; DNA: TGTGCCAGCAGTGACCAGGGAGACACCGGGGAGCTGTTTTTT; CDR3: CASSDQGDTGELFF
size: -; V: TRBV5-1; D: -; J: TRBJ2-5; DNA: TGCGCCAGCAGCGACCAGGGGTTAGGGGAGACCCAGTACTTC; CDR3: CASSDQGLGETQYF
size: -; V: TRBV9; D: TRBD1; J: TRBJ1-3; DNA: TGTGCCAGCAGCGTAGGCGGGGGACAGGGATCCGGAAACACCATATATTTT; CDR3: CASSVGGGQGSGNTIYF
size: -; V: TRBV5-1; D: TRBD1; J: TRBJ1-4; DNA: TGCGCCAGCAGCTTGCTGGGACAGGGGCCTGAAAAACTGTTTTTT; CDR3: CASSLLGQGPEKLFF
size: -; V: TRBV29-1; D: -; J: TRBJ2-5; DNA: TGCAGCGTCCCGGGACGGCAACAAGAGACCCAGTACTTC; CDR3: CSVPGRQQETQYF
size: once; V: TRBV11-1; D: -; J: TRBJ2-1; DNA: TGTGCCAGCAGCTCCAGCAGGAATGAGCAGTTCTTC; CDR3: CASSSSRNEQFF
size: -; V: TRBV29-1; D: -; J: TRBJ2-1; DNA: TGCAGCGTCAAGGGTCGGTCGGTGCGGTACAATGAGCAGTTCTTC; CDR3: CSVKGRSVRYNEQFF
size: few; V: TRBV4-2; D: -; J: TRBJ1-5; DNA: TGTGCCAGCAGCCAAGAGGCAGAGCCCCGATCAGCCCAGCATTTT; CDR3: CASSQEAEPRSAQHF
size: -; V: TRBV4-2; D: TRBD1; J: TRBJ2-1; DNA: TGTGCCAGCAGCCGGGACAGGGGCGATGAGCAGTTCTTC; CDR3: CASSRDRGDEQFF
size: -; V: TRBV2; D: -; J: TRBJ2-3; DNA: TGTGCCCTAGGGCCGGGCTTGAGCCCAGATACGCAGTATTTT; CDR3: CALGPGLSPDTQYF
size: -; V: TRBV15; D: -; J: TRBJ1-4; DNA: TGTGCCACCAGCAGAAAGGGGGAAAAACTGTTTTTT; CDR3: CATSRKGEKLFF
size: -; V: TRBV6-4; D: TRBD2; J: TRBJ2-1; DNA: TGTGCCAGCAGCGTTCAGGGAGCGGGGGAGCAGTTCTTC; CDR3: CASSVQGAGEQFF
size: -; V: TRBV10-3; D: -; J: TRBJ1-1; DNA: TGTGCCATCAGTGGGGAGGGATCGGGGACTGAAGCTTTCTTT; CDR3: CAISGEGSGTEAFF
size: -; V: TRBV5-6; D: TRBD1; J: TRBJ2-7; DNA: TGTGCCAGCAGCTTTAAACCCCGGGACAGGAGGGCTAGCTCCTACGAGCAGTACTTC; CDR3: CASSFKPRDRRASSYEQYF
size: -; V: TRBV5-4; D: TRBD1; J: TRBJ1-2; DNA: TGTGCCAGCAGCTTGGCGGACAGGGGTTCTGGCTACACCTTC; CDR3: CASSLADRGSGYTF
size: -; V: TRBV12-5; D: TRBD1; J: TRBJ1-2; DNA: TGTGCTAGTGGCTCGACAGGGATCTATGGCTACACCTTC; CDR3: CASGSTGIYGYTF
size: -; V: TRBV28; D: -; J: TRBJ1-2; DNA: TGTGCCAGCAGTGCCCCCAGACTGGATGGCTACACCTTC; CDR3: CASSAPRLDGYTF
size: -; V: TRBV7-9; D: -; J: TRBJ2-7; DNA: TGTGCCAGCAGCCTCAAAGGACTTACCTACGAGCAGTACTTC; CDR3: CASSLKGLTYEQYF
size: few; V: TRBV29-1; D: -; J: TRBJ1-1; DNA: TGCAGCGTTGGGGTCAGCCCGAACACTGAAGCTTTCTTT; CDR3: CSVGVSPNTEAFF
size: -; V: TRBV4-1; D: TRBD1; J: TRBJ2-7; DNA: TGCGCCAGCAGCCGGACAGGGAGTGACTACGAGCAGTACTTC; CDR3: CASSRTGSDYEQYF
size: -; V: TRBV7-9; D: -; J: TRBJ1-2; DNA: TGTGCCAGCAGCTTAGTTTTGGACAGAAGTCGTGGGGACACCTTC; CDR3: CASSLVLDRSRGDTF
size: -; V: TRBV9; D: -; J: TRBJ2-7; DNA: TGTGCCAGCTCTCAGGCGTCCGGGACTGGCGAGCAGTACTTC; CDR3: CASSQASGTGEQYF